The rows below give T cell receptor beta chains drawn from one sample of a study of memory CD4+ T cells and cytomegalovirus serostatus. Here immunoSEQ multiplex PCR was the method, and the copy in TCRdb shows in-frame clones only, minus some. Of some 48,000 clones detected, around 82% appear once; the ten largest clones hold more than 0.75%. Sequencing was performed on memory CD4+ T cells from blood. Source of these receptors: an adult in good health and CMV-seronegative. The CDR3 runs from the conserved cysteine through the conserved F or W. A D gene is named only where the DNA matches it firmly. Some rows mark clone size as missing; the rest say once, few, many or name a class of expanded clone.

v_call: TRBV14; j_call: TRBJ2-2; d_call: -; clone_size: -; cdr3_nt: TGTGCCAGCAGCCATGGGCAGGGCCCCACCGGGGAGCTGTTTTTT; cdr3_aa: CASSHGQGPTGELFF
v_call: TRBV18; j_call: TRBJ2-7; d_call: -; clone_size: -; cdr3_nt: TGTGCCAGCTCACCACCTGTTCCCCAGGCCGACGAGCAGTACTTC; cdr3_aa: CASSPPVPQADEQYF
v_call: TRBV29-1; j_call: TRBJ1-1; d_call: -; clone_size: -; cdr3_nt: TGCAGCGCTTTGACAAGCATGAACACTGAAGCTTTCTTT; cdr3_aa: CSALTSMNTEAFF
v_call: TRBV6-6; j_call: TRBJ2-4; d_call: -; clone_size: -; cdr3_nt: TGTGCCAGCGGCTCAGGAAAACAACTAGCCAAAAACATTCAGTACTTC; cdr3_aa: CASGSGKQLAKNIQYF
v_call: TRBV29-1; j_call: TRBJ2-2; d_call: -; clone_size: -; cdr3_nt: TGCAGCGCCCGGGGCGTATGGAACACCGGGGAGCTGTTTTTT; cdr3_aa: CSARGVWNTGELFF
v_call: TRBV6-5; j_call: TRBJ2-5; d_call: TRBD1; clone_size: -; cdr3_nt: TGTGCCAGCAGTCAGGGGGACAGACCCCAAGAGACCCAGTACTTC; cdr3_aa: CASSQGDRPQETQYF
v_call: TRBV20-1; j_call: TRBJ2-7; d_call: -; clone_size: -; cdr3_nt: TGCAGTGCCCATGACAGTTACGAGCAGTACTTC; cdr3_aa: CSAHDSYEQYF
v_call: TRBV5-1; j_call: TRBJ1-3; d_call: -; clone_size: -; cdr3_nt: TGCGCCAGCAGCTTACCCAGGAGCTCTGGAAACACCATATATTTT; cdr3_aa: CASSLPRSSGNTIYF
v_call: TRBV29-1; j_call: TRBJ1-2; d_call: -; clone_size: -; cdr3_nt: TGCAGCGGTTTCCGGGACTATGGCTACACCTTC; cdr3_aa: CSGFRDYGYTF
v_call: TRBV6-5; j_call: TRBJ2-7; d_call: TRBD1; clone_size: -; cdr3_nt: TGTGCCAGCAGTTACAGGACAGGGGAGCCCTACGAGCAGTACTTC; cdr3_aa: CASSYRTGEPYEQYF
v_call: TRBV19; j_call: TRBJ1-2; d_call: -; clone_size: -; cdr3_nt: TGTGCCAGTAGTCCCTCCGGACTCGGCTACACCTTC; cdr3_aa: CASSPSGLGYTF
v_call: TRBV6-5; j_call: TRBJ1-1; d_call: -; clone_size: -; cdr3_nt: TGTGCCAGCAGGGACGGCCCTGAAGCTTTCTTT; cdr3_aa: CASRDGPEAFF
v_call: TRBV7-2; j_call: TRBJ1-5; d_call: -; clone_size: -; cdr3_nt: TGTGCCAGCAGCTTAGGATCAGGGGGCAATCAGCCCCAGCATTTT; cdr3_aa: CASSLGSGGNQPQHF
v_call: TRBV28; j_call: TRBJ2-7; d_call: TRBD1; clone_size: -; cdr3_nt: TGTGCCTCCTCAGGACAGGGCCACTCCTACGAGCAGTACTTC; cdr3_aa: CASSGQGHSYEQYF
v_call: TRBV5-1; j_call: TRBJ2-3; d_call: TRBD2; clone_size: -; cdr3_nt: TGCGCCAGCAAGCGGGGCCCCACAGATACGCAGTATTTT; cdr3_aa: CASKRGPTDTQYF
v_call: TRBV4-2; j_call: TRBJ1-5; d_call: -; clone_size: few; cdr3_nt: TGTGCCAGCAGCCAAGATGGGGGCGCGGGCAATCAGCCCCAGCATTTT; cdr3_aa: CASSQDGGAGNQPQHF
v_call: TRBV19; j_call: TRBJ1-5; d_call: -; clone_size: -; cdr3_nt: TGTGCCAGTAGTACAGGGGCCAATCAGCCCCAGCATTTT; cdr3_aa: CASSTGANQPQHF
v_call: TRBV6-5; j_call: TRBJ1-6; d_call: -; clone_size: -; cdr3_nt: TGTGCCAGCGGTGACTCCAGGGCCTATAATTCACCCCTCCACTTT; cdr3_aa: CASGDSRAYNSPLHF